Only one count was recorded for the clone carrying this T cell receptor beta chain. What it recognizes is unknown. This record comes from a study of blood T cells in healthy people across ages. Regarding the study as a whole: Long-lived donors carried more naive CD4+ cells and greater diversity than aged donors. Older individuals had lower TCR beta diversity per million T cells (the decline was roughly linear).

This CDR3 region has 13 residues. Per germline, CDR1 DFQATT and CDR2 SNEGSKA (reference sequence). After removal of 5 bases from V and 1 base from J, the junction contained 4 bases not matched to a gene. Primers used in a second PCR of about 6 to 12 cycles were a sample-barcoded 5' primer and a J-beta primer mix. Each TCR beta cDNA got a 12-nucleotide random molecular identifier. TCRdb passed the 5' RACE reads through MiXCR, listing each CDR3 protein once. This table has 1.5 million to 2 million distinct CDR3 sequences, 30% to 40% appearing once. The V gene is TRBV20-1, the J gene TRBJ1-1; 7 nucleotides align to TRBD1. The specimen sequenced was blood. The clonotype originates from a human donor in good health. The chain's CDR3 is CSAGRGRNTEAFF. CDR3 nucleotide sequence: TGCAGTGCTGGCAGGGGGAGGAACACTGAAGCTTTCTTT.